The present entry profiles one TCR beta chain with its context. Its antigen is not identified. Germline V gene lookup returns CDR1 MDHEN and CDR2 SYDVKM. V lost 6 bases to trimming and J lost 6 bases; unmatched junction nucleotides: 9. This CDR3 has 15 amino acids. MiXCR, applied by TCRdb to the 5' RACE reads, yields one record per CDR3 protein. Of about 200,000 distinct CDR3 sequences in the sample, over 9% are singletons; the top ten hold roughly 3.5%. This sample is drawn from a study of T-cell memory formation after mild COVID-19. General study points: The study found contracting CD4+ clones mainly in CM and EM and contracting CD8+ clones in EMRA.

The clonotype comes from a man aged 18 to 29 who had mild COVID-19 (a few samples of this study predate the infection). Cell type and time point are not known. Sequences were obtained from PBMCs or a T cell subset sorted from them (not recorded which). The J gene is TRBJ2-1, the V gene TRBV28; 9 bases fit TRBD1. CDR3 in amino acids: CASSPPGQGLNEQFF. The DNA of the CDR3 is TGTGCCAGCAGCCCTCCGGGACAGGGCCTCAATGAGCAGTTCTTC. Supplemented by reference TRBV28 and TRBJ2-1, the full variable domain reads DVKVTQSSRYLVKRTGEKVFLECVQDMDHENMFWYRQDPGLGLRLIYFSYDVKMKEKGDIPEGYSVSREKKERFSLILESASTNQTSMYLCASSPPGQGLNEQFFGPGTRLTVL.